This T cell receptor beta chain is drawn from a study of shared clonotypes between healthy human individuals (TCRdb year 2020). Looking at the study overall: Three men and a couple of women, aged 18 to 49 years, made up the cohort. Per donor, three plates each were used for CD4 naive and CD4 memory, two for CD8 naive, and one for CD8 memory. To estimate repertoire size and how much clonotype sharing occurs between individuals, the study deeply sequenced the blood TCR repertoires of about five healthy adults. To increase sequencing depth and limit assay-specific biases, TCR repertoire library preparation and sequencing were carried out by different laboratories using diverse techniques. Between about 0.8 and 9 billion PBMCs per donor were obtained by leukapheresis.

The full study reports these points: Because the study included only a small number of donors, the genetic and exposure-history diversity represented was limited. Pairwise subsampling indicated that sequencing depth was expected to affect the degree of clonotype sharing among donors. When a handful of donors were compared, the shared fraction of clonotypes was roughly 4.8% for naive CD4, 3.5% to 4% for naive CD8, 2% to 2.5% for memory CD4, and 0.4% for memory CD8. Compared with non-shared clonotypes, the clonotypes found in all four sorted-subset donors had higher generation probabilities. Larger estimated clonotype richness was generally found for naive subsets than for memory subsets. Rarefaction of sorted-subset datasets indicated incomplete sequencing despite the large sequencing depth. Sampling was restricted to blood, and TCR repertoires in tissue are likely to differ from TCR repertoires in blood.

The donors were healthy, HIV-negative adults with no recently reported acute infections or vaccinations. Every donor was a Caucasian adult residing in Nashville, Tennessee, USA. Magnetic negative selection was used to enrich CD4+ T cells, after which naive cells were positively selected on CD45RA and the negative fraction became the memory subset. Blood was collected by leukapheresis, and PBMCs were isolated by Ficoll-Histopaque density gradient centrifugation and then cryopreserved in liquid nitrogen vapor phase. Analytical flow cytometry was used to check the purity and quantity of each magnetically sorted T cell population. Genomic DNA was isolated from every sorted fraction and measured by UV absorbance on a Nanodrop 2000c. Remarks on this clone: Its antigen has not been determined. Base qualities are not recorded, but no much larger clone differs from it by a single base.

TCR CDR3 regions were amplified from genomic DNA by multiplex PCR using the deep immunoSEQ assay. For each cell subset, the extracted genomic DNA was distributed evenly across all wells of several immunoSEQ 96-well plates, and each plate served as one replicate. For sorted subsets, each replicate PCR was loaded with around 200 ng genomic DNA, equivalent to 32,000 or so T cell genomes. Purified libraries were measured with a Qubit 3.0 fluorometer, size-checked on a Bioanalyzer 2100, and measured again with the KAPA Library Quantification kit. Each immunoSEQ 96-well plate was sequenced on its own single-read 150-cycle Illumina NextSeq 550 flow cell. The source study handled its data this way. The immunoSEQ output contained only junctional sequences without quality scores, so filtering could not match that applied to full-length reads. Sequences were annotated with PyIR, a Python wrapper for IgBLAST v1.9, using IMGT germline references to assign V/J genes and CDR3. Reads were filtered out if the reads had weak V/J assignments (E-value above 1e-6), no CDR3, stop codons, out-of-frame junctions, or ambiguous translated residues. V3J clonotypes were defined as sequences sharing an identical inferred V gene, J gene, and CDR3 amino acid sequence. To compute the percentage overlap between repertoires, the number of shared unique clonotypes was divided by the size of the smaller repertoire. Repertoire richness was assessed with RTK rarefaction, the Chao1 estimator, and Recon v2.1 estimates of unobserved clonotypes. Generation probabilities were computed with OLGA for all TCRbeta clonotypes obtained by the gDNA method from several donors. TCRdb retrieved this table from immuneACCESS and kept in-frame rearrangements only. Not all clones are present; in checked studies, unresolved V genes account for under half, and no reason is known for the remainder. V, J and clone size were drawn from that table, and D and trimming were deduced from the DNA. The sample contains approximately 1,500,000 clones, approximately 98% of them found a single time. In total, the top ten clones hold roughly 0.42% of the sample.

CDR3 length: 13 amino acids, cysteine to phenylalanine. Here the CDR3 DNA is all that survives: 39 bases in frame from base 1. V loses 6 bases, J loses 4 bases, and the germline ends lie 10 bases apart. The germline V gene provides CDR1 MDHEN and CDR2 SYDVKM. The specimen sequenced was naive CD4+ T cells sorted from blood. This sample's cell subset or site label indicates: CD45RA+ positively selected. The chain is encoded by TRBV28 joined to TRBJ1-3; too little of a D gene remains to name it. The clonotype originates from a man aged 25 to 40 in good health. The CDR3 is CASRLRGGNTIYF. The sequence in DNA is TGTGCCAGCAGGCTTCGAGGGGGAAACACCATATATTTT.